This T cell receptor beta chain derives from a study of cytomegalovirus exposure and HLA in healthy donors. This clone has more than one count but fewer than ten. Its antigen remains unidentified. Vbeta (60) and Jbeta (13) primers were used in the PCR. TCRdb's table, derived via immunoSEQ multiplex PCR, lists solely in-frame clones and lacks some. The sample holds about 190,000 clones, about three quarters seen once. Germline V CDR1 and CDR2: SNHLY, FYNNEI. The trim removed 5 bases at V and 1 base at J, leaving 8 bases unmatched. CDR3 length equals 16 residues. Study-wide findings and caveats: Overall, around 160 TCR beta chains were annotated as cytomegalovirus-associated.

The source material was PBMCs. The chain has TRBV2 and TRBJ2-1; 7 bases align to TRBD1. The receptor was derived from a woman aged 30 to 39 in good health and CMV-seropositive. This chain's CDR3 is CASSTTGDGSYNEQFF. Here the CDR3 DNA reads TGTGCCAGCAGTACTACAGGGGATGGGTCCTACAATGAGCAGTTCTTC.